These 20 T cell receptor beta chains originate from one sample sequenced in a study of T cell changes during pregnancy in multiple sclerosis. Some clones are missing from TCRdb's copy, which holds only in-frame ones; the method was immunoSEQ multiplex PCR. The sample records roughly 41,000 clones, more than 75% being singletons. The sample consisted of CD8+ T cells from peripheral blood mononuclear cells, taken in the third trimester of pregnancy. The source of these receptors is a female donor with multiple sclerosis, enrolled in a pregnancy study.

This clone was detected once. The chain has TRBV7-9 and TRBJ2-1; D is unresolved. Per germline, CDR1 SEHNR and CDR2 FQNEAQ (reference sequence). The CDR3 covers 16 residues. V lost 5 bases to trimming and J lost 2 bases, with 16 bases between them. The CDR3 loop reads CASSKAQAGPYNEQFF. The CDR3 nucleotides are TGTGCCAGCAGCAAAGCCCAGGCAGGTCCCTACAATGAGCAGTTCTTC.

The chain couples TRBV11-2 to TRBJ1-2, with D tentatively TRBD1 (6 bases). Trimming removed 6 bases from V and 0 bases from J, with 8 bases in between. The CDR3 is 13 amino acids. CDR1 is SGHAT, CDR2 FQNNGV, per germline. CDR3 DNA: TGTGCCAGCAGGGGGGCCTCTAACTATGGCTACACCTTC. This gives the protein CASRGASNYGYTF.

The genes are TRBV5-6 and TRBJ2-1, with D tentatively TRBD2 (6 bases). The germline CDR1 and CDR2 sequences are SGHDT and YYEEEE. The CDR3 has 13 amino acids. Trimming took off 1 base at V and 8 bases at J, with 10 bases between the two ends. The CDR3 sequence: CASSLRGWDEQFF. Written as DNA, the CDR3 is TGTGCCAGCAGCTTGCGGGGGTGGGATGAGCAGTTCTTC.

The CDR3 DNA is TGCGCCAGCAGCCAAGTTCGAGGGGGCGTTCCCAATTCACCCCTCCACTTT. As protein: CASSQVRGGVPNSPLHF. The chain is built from TRBV4-1 and TRBJ1-6, with 7 bases aligning to TRBD1. The CDR3 spans 17 residues. Germline loops: CDR1 MGHRA, CDR2 YSYEKL. V trimming: 1 base; J trimming: 7 bases; junction bases outside the gene matches: 10.

The V gene is TRBV10-3, the J gene TRBJ2-7; D is perhaps TRBD1 (6 bases). This CDR3 comprises 14 residues. Germline lookup yields CDR1 ENHRY and CDR2 SYGVKD. V lost 2 bases to trimming and J lost 1 base, with 9 bases between them. The CDR3 spells CAISEDRRSYEQYF. CDR3 sequence (DNA): TGTGCCATCAGTGAGGACAGGAGATCCTACGAGCAGTACTTC.

This clone was picked up a small number of times. CDR3: CASSQEETGRNEQYF. The CDR3 DNA sequence: TGCGCCAGCAGCCAAGAAGAGACAGGGAGGAACGAGCAGTACTTC. The gene calls are TRBV4-3 and TRBJ2-7; TRBD1 might be the D (7 bases). Germline CDR1 and CDR2: LGHNA and YSLEER. CDR3 length: 15 amino acids. The V end was cut by 0 bases, the J end by 5 bases, with 14 bases between.

The J gene is TRBJ1-1, the V gene TRBV27; D is undetermined. The V and J ends lost 5 bases and 5 bases respectively, with 12 bases between them. Per germline, CDR1 MNHEY and CDR2 SMNVEV (reference sequence). The CDR3 totals 13 residues. The CDR3 region is CASSHLEATEAFF. The CDR3 nucleotides are TGTGCCAGCAGTCACCTCGAGGCTACTGAAGCTTTCTTT.

The chain joins TRBV29-1 to TRBJ2-1, with TRBD1 matching over 12 bases. V shed 7 bases, J shed 8 bases, and the junction held 9 bases outside the gene matches. The CDR3 has 14 amino acids. Germline V gene sequence: CDR1 SQVTM, CDR2 ANQGSEA. The CDR3 DNA is TGCAGCGGACCCCGGGGACAGGGGGCTTATGAGCAGTTCTTC. Amino acids: CSGPRGQGAYEQFF.

The chain uses TRBV13 and TRBJ2-7; D uncertain. Per the germline V gene, CDR1 is PRHDT and CDR2 is FYEKMQ (reference sequence). Between the trimmed V and J ends, which lost 5 bases and 3 bases, there was a span of 5 bases. The CDR3 has 11 amino acids. This CDR3 reads CASSPHYEQYF. The CDR3 DNA reads TGTGCCAGCAGCCCCCACTACGAGCAGTACTTC.

This chain joins TRBV2 and TRBJ1-3; no reliable D call. Germline values: CDR1 SNHLY, CDR2 FYNNEI. The CDR3 consists of 16 residues. Trimming took off 6 bases at V and 6 bases at J, with 21 bases between the two ends. Here the CDR3 DNA reads TGTGCCAGCAGCCCTGCGGACTCTAACCAAGCAAACACCATATATTTT. Translation gives CASSPADSNQANTIYF.

This clone appeared a single time. The chain couples TRBV9 to TRBJ2-7; 7 nucleotides match TRBD1. This CDR3 is built from 16 residues. Germline V gene lookup returns CDR1 SGDLS and CDR2 YYNGEE. The ends lost 4 bases at V and 2 bases at J; junction bases unmatched: 12. CDR3 residues: CASSPVVQGKPYEQYF. CDR3 sequence (DNA): TGTGCCAGCAGCCCCGTGGTACAGGGGAAACCCTACGAGCAGTACTTC.

The chain carries TRBV30 and TRBJ2-7; a possible D gene is TRBD2 (5 bases). The CDR3 length is 11 residues. V lost 1 base and J 7 bases, leaving 8 bases between the germline ends. The V gene's germline CDR1 is GTSNPN and CDR2 SVGIG (reference sequence). The CDR3 spells CAWSERTEQYF. CDR3 nucleotide sequence: TGTGCCTGGAGTGAAAGGACTGAGCAGTACTTC.

The CDR3 spells CASSFQGAGAFF. For the CDR3, the DNA is TGTGCCAGCAGCTTTCAGGGGGCTGGGGCTTTCTTT. V is TRBV2 and J is TRBJ1-1, with 8 bases aligning to TRBD1. The CDR3 totals 12 residues. In germline, CDR1 is SNHLY, CDR2 FYNNEI. With V trimmed by 6 bases and J by 11 bases, 8 bases remained unmatched. Full variable domain (rest looked up from reference TRBV2 and TRBJ1-1): EPEVTQTPSHQVTQMGQEVILRCVPISNHLYFYWYRQILGQKVEFLVSFYNNEISEKSEIFDDQFSVERPDGSNFTLKIRSTKLEDSAMYFCASSFQGAGAFFGQGTRLTVV.

This clone was observed a handful of times. The chain is built from TRBV4-1 and TRBJ2-2; 8 bases match TRBD1. The J segment lost 3 bases and the V segment lost 4 bases, leaving 7 bases of the junction unmatched. CDR1 is MGHRA, CDR2 YSYEKL, per germline. The CDR3 spans 16 residues. This CDR3 is CASSRTQGAYTGELFF. The DNA of the CDR3 is TGCGCCAGCAGCCGGACGCAGGGGGCGTACACCGGGGAGCTGTTTTTT.

The chain links TRBV6-5 to TRBJ2-3, with 9 bases that match TRBD1. The trim removed 6 bases at V and 8 bases at J, leaving 9 bases unmatched. CDR3 length equals 14 residues. Germline V gene lookup returns CDR1 MNHEY and CDR2 SVGAGI. The CDR3 nucleotides are TGTGCCAGCAGCCAAGGGACAGGGTGGAGTACGCAGTATTTT. Translation gives CASSQGTGWSTQYF.

The V gene is TRBV9, the J gene TRBJ2-3; 8 bases align to TRBD1. The CDR3 consists of 17 residues. Trimming at V came to 0 bases and at J to 4 bases, leaving 10 bases not matched to a gene. Germline assignment: CDR1 SGDLS and CDR2 YYNGEE. CDR3: CASSVDPATGEADTQYF. CDR3 DNA: TGTGCCAGCAGCGTAGACCCGGCGACAGGGGAGGCAGATACGCAGTATTTT.

The CDR3 DNA is TGTGCCAGCAGCCAAGTGGACGGGAGCTCCTATAATTCACCCCTCCACTTT. This gives the protein CASSQVDGSSYNSPLHF. The V gene is TRBV4-2, the J gene TRBJ1-6; no definite D call. This CDR3 is 17 amino acids long. Trimming cost V 1 base and J 0 bases, with 10 bases left between them. Germline V lookup: CDR1 LGHNA, CDR2 YNFKEQ.

The chain has TRBV19 and TRBJ2-1; tentative D call: TRBD2 (7 bases). The ends were cut back, 3 bases at V and 6 bases at J, with 15 bases in the middle. Germline CDR1 and CDR2: LNHDA and SQIVND (reference sequence). The CDR3 runs to 15 residues. The CDR3: CASSIKAGAVNEQFF. For the CDR3, the DNA is TGTGCCAGTAGTATTAAGGCGGGGGCAGTCAATGAGCAGTTCTTC.

The V and J genes are TRBV10-3 and TRBJ1-3; maybe TRBD1 (6 bases). Trimming took off 7 bases at V and 0 bases at J, with 10 bases between the two ends. The CDR3 spans 14 residues. Germline lookup yields CDR1 ENHRY and CDR2 SYGVKD. In nucleotides, the CDR3 is TGTGCCATCAACAGGGAGAGCTCTGGAAACACCATATATTTT. Protein: CAINRESSGNTIYF.

This clone was seen only once. The gene calls are TRBV19 and TRBJ2-7; D is unclear. CDR1 LNHDA and CDR2 SQIVND come from the germline V gene (reference sequence). The CDR3 is 13 residues long. With 2 bases removed from V and 2 bases from J, the gap between germline ends came to 7 bases. The CDR3 sequence is CASSITAAYEQYF. The CDR3 DNA sequence: TGTGCCAGTAGTATAACAGCCGCCTACGAGCAGTACTTC. Together with reference TRBV19 and TRBJ2-7, the CDR3 gives the full variable domain: DGGITQSPKYLFRKEGQNVTLSCEQNLNHDAMYWYRQDPGQGLRLIYYSQIVNDFQKGDIAEGYSVSREKKESFPLTVTSAQKNPTAFYLCASSITAAYEQYFGPGTRLTVT.